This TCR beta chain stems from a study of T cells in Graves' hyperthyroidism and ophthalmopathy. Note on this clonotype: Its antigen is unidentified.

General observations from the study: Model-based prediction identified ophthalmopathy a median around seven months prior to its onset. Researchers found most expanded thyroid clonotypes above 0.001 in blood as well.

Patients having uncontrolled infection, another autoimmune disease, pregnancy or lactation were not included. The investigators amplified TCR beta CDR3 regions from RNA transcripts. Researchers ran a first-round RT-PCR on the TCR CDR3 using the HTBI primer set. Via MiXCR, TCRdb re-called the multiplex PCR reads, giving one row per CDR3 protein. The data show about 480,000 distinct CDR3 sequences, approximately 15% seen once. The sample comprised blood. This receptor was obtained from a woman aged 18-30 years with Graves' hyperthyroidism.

The CDR3 coding sequence is TGTGCCTGGAGTGTGTTTCGAAGGTTCTTACGGAGCACAGATACGCAGTATTTT. Its protein is CAWSVFRRFLRSTDTQYF. This chain links TRBV30 with TRBJ2-3; no clear D gene. Germline CDR1 GTSNPN, CDR2 SVGIG (reference sequence). V gave up 0 bases and J gave up 0 bases, with 19 bases separating them. The CDR3 runs to 18 residues.